These 16 T cell receptor beta chains were sequenced from one sample in a study of cytomegalovirus exposure and HLA in healthy donors. The PCR contained 60 Vbeta and 13 Jbeta primers. Sequenced by immunoSEQ multiplex PCR; TCRdb stores in-frame clones only, minus some. The sample includes approximately 190,000 clones, roughly 80% seen only once; the top ten take approximately 0.74%. Sequenced: PBMCs. Source of these receptors: a woman between 18 and 30 years old in good health and CMV-seronegative.

The gene calls are TRBV15 and TRBJ1-5; the match to TRBD1 covers 11 bases. The CDR3 has 19 residues. J was trimmed by 0 bases and V by 2 bases; bases with no gene match: 9. Per the germline V gene, CDR1 is LNHNV and CDR2 is YYDKDF (reference sequence). The CDR3 is CATSRPRTGGGNSNQPQHF. The CDR3, as DNA: TGTGCCACCAGCAGACCCCGGACAGGGGGCGGCAATAGCAATCAGCCCCAGCATTTT.

This clone has more than one count but fewer than ten. The chain couples TRBV5-6 to TRBJ2-7; 11 bases are a match to TRBD2. The CDR3 is 15 residues long. Germline V gene lookup returns CDR1 SGHDT and CDR2 YYEEEE. The junction had 5 bases not matched to a gene; V was cut back by 2 bases and J by 4 bases. The CDR3 here is CASSLLAGVAYEQYF. CDR3 coding DNA: TGTGCCAGCAGCTTACTAGCGGGAGTTGCGTACGAGCAGTACTTC.

This clone turned up a few times. V and J are TRBV7-9 and TRBJ2-1, with 7 nucleotides matching TRBD1. This CDR3 is built from 14 residues. Trimming took 5 bases from V and 7 from J; bases not matched to a gene: 8. CDR1 and CDR2 from the germline V gene are SEHNR and FQNEAQ (reference sequence). The CDR3 is CASSPWDSRNEQFF. Here the CDR3 DNA reads TGTGCCAGCAGCCCTTGGGACAGCAGGAATGAGCAGTTCTTC. The full variable domain, in which reference TRBV7-9 and TRBJ2-1 provide the parts outside the CDR3, is DTGVSQNPRHKITKRGQNVTFRCDPISEHNRLYWYRQTLGQGPEFLTYFQNEAQLEKSRLLSDRFSAERPKGSFSTLEIQRTEQGDSAMYLCASSPWDSRNEQFFGPGTRLTVL.

The rearrangement links TRBV29-1 to TRBJ2-7; 7 bases agree with TRBD1. The V gene's germline CDR1 is SQVTM and CDR2 ANQGSEA. The V and J ends lost 1 base and 4 bases, in that order; junction bases with no gene match: 10. CDR3 length equals 15 residues. For the CDR3, the DNA is TGCAGCGTTGAAGGTGGCGAGGGGGCTGCTTACGAGCAGTACTTC. It translates to CSVEGGEGAAYEQYF.

The gene calls are TRBV5-1 and TRBJ1-1; TRBD1 matches 7 bases. CDR1 and CDR2 (germline): SGHRS, YFSETQ. The CDR3 consists of 12 residues. Trimming at V came to 4 bases and at J to 7 bases, leaving 4 bases not matched to a gene. This chain's CDR3 is CASSPDRVEAFF. DNA of the CDR3: TGCGCCAGCAGCCCAGACAGGGTTGAAGCTTTCTTT.

The genes are TRBV13 and TRBJ1-3; weak D call: TRBD1 (6 bases). From germline, CDR1 is PRHDT and CDR2 FYEKMQ (reference sequence). CDR3 length equals 15 residues. Trimming stripped 8 bases from V and 3 bases from J, with 17 bases between. The CDR3 coding sequence is TGTGCCAGCGAACCGGGACAAGTGAGTGGAAACACCATATATTTT. Translated, it gives CASEPGQVSGNTIYF.

This chain links TRBV19 with TRBJ2-5; 7 bases map to TRBD2. Germline values: CDR1 LNHDA, CDR2 SQIVND (reference sequence). The CDR3 is made up of 16 amino acids. V gave up 6 bases and J gave up 5 bases; unmatched junction bases: 15. CDR3 DNA: TGTGCCAGTAGCCACTCGGGGGGTGGGATTTTTGAGACCCAGTACTTC. Its protein product is CASSHSGGGIFETQYF.

The chain joins TRBV5-1 to TRBJ1-5, with 8 bases identical to TRBD1. CDR1 SGHRS and CDR2 YFSETQ come from the germline V gene. The CDR3 runs 15 residues. V shed 7 bases and J 1 base; nucleotides not matched to a gene: 7. DNA for the CDR3: TGCGCCAGCCGACCAGGACAGGGCAGCAATCAGCCCCAGCATTTT. This translates into CASRPGQGSNQPQHF.

The J gene is TRBJ2-7, the V gene TRBV13, with 8 bases matching TRBD1. The CDR3 is 17 amino acids. The germline CDR1 and CDR2 sequences are PRHDT and FYEKMQ (reference sequence). With V trimmed by 1 base and J by 5 bases, 13 bases remained unmatched. This CDR3 is CASSLANRLDRGHEQYF. Here the CDR3 DNA reads TGTGCCAGCAGCTTAGCCAACAGGCTAGACAGGGGCCACGAGCAGTACTTC.

This clone was picked up a small number of times. The chain is built from TRBV7-9 and TRBJ2-7; tentative D call: TRBD1 (6 bases). The length of the CDR3 is 13 residues. Germline V CDR1 and CDR2: SEHNR, FQNEAQ (reference sequence). Between the trimmed V and J ends, which lost 5 bases and 4 bases, there was a span of 12 bases. CDR3 region: CASSDRTVYEQYF. The CDR3 DNA follows: TGTGCCAGCAGCGATAGGACAGTTTACGAGCAGTACTTC.

The rearrangement links TRBV5-1 to TRBJ2-4, with D possibly TRBD1 on 5 matching bases. Germline values: CDR1 SGHRS, CDR2 YFSETQ. The germline V and J ends were trimmed by 0 bases and 7 bases, with 11 bases remaining between them. The CDR3 spans 14 residues. The CDR3 nucleotides read TGCGCCAGCAGCTTGGGCCAGGGTACGAACATTCAGTACTTC. As protein: CASSLGQGTNIQYF.

This clone was counted a single time. The rearrangement uses TRBV2 and TRBJ2-7; the D is unclear. Trimming cost V 4 bases and J 1 base, with 5 bases left between them. Germline V gene sequence: CDR1 SNHLY, CDR2 FYNNEI. The CDR3 spans 12 residues. The CDR3 sequence: CASSAQSYEQYF. CDR3 bases: TGTGCCAGCAGTGCCCAATCCTACGAGCAGTACTTC.

Here the CDR3 reads CASSEGAPSYEQYF. For the CDR3, the DNA is TGTGCCAGCAGTGAAGGGGCCCCAAGCTACGAGCAGTACTTC. The rearrangement uses TRBV2 and TRBJ2-7; D unresolved. Germline-derived CDR1 and CDR2 are SNHLY and FYNNEI. The CDR3 runs to 14 residues. V lost 1 base, J lost 3 bases, and 10 bases lay in between.

This chain links TRBV9 with TRBJ1-4; D unclear. CDR3 length: 15 residues. Germline V gene lookup returns CDR1 SGDLS and CDR2 YYNGEE. V dropped 3 bases and J dropped 0 bases, with 9 bases sitting between them. The CDR3 sequence: CASSAGYATNEKLFF. The CDR3 nucleotides are TGTGCCAGCAGCGCGGGATATGCAACTAATGAAAAACTGTTTTTT.

The rearrangement links TRBV27 to TRBJ1-5; possible D gene TRBD1, 6 bases. Germline CDR1 and CDR2: MNHEY and SMNVEV (reference sequence). V lost 5 bases, J lost 0 bases, and 14 bases lay in between. The CDR3 covers 16 residues. In DNA form, the CDR3 reads TGTGCCAGCAGTGAGACAGGCCTTTATAGCAATCAGCCCCAGCATTTT. Its protein is CASSETGLYSNQPQHF.

The V call is TRBV28, the J call TRBJ1-3; 7 nucleotides match TRBD1. The junction had 9 bases not matched to a gene; V was cut back by 6 bases and J by 4 bases. This CDR3 is 15 amino acids long. CDR1 and CDR2 (germline): MDHEN, SYDVKM. CDR3 in DNA: TGTGCCAGCAGCCGACCGGGACAGATCGGAAACACCATATATTTT. It encodes CASSRPGQIGNTIYF.